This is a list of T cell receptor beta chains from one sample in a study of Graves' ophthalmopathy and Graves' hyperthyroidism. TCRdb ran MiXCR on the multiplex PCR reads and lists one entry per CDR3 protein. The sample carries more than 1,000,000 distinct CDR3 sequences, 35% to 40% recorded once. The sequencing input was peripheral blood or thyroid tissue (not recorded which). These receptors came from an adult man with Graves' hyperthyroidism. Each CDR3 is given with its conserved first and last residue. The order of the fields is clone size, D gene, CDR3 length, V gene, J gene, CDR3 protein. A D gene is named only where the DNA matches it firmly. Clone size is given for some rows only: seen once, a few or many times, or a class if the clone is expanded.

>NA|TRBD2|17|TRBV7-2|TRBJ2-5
CASSKTMLAGYQETQYF
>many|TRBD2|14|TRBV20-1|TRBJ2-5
CSAKPGLGWETQYF
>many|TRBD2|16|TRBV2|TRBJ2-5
CASRLSKASGQETQYF
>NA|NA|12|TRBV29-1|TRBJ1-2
CSVFANEYGYTF
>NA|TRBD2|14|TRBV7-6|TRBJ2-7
CASSLESGSNEQYF
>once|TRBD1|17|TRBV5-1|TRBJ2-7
CASSLGDRRTLDYEQYF
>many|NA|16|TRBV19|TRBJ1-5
CASHTTVTGSNQPQHF
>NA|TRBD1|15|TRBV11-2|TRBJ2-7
CASSLGTGVYHEQYF
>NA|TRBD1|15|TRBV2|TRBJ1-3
CASSLQGAAGNTMYF
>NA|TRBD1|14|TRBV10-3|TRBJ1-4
CAISWDRATGKLFF
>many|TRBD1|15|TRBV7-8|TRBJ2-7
CASSSYQGARYEQYF
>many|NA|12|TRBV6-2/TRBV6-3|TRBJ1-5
CASSYSGQPQHF
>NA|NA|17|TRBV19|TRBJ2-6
CASSVTGSSSGANVLTF
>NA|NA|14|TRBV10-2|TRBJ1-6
CASSESPFNSPLHF
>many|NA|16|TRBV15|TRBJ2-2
CATSGPDWSNTGELFF
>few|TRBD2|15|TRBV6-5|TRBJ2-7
CASSYEGTSTYEQYF
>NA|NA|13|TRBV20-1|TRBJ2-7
CSAQTAGLYEQYF
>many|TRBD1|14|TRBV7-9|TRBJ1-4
CASSRPGQGFGLFF
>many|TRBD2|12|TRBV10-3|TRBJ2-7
CAISGLAGEQYF
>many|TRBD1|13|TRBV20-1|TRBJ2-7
CSAEGQDLYEQYF
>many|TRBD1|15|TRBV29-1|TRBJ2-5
CSVDGQGDSGETQYF
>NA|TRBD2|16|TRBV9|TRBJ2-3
CASSALELAGLDTQYF
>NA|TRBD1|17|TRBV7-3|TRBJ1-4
CASSLSGQGETNEKLFF
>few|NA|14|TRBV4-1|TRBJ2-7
CASSQDGVNYEQYF
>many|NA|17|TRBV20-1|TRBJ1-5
CSAERTGTGFRNQPQHF
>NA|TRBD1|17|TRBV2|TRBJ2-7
CASSELSIWDRFFEQYF
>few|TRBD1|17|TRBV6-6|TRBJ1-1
CASSYGQGRPVGTEAFF
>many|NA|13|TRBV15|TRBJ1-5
CATSRDFGQPQHF
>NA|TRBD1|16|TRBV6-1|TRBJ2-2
CASSLRTGGHTGELFF
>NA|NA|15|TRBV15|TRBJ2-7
CATSINLQGRNEQYF
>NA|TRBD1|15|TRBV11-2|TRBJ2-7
CASSTPGQGEHEQYF
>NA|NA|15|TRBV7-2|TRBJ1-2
CASSLTEQGNYGYTF
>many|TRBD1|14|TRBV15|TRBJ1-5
CATSRGQGADPQHF
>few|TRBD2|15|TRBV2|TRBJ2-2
CASSPGLAHTGELFF
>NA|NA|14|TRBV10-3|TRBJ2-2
CAIGDIPNTGELFF
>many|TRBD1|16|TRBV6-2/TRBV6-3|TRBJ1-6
CASSTKTGVANSPLHF
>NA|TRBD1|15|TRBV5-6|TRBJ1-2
CASRNVGQGLYGYTF
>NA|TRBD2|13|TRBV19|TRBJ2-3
CASRARGADTQYF
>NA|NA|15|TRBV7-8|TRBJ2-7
CASSLHPGVGVEQYF